This T cell receptor beta chain was retrieved from a study of T cells in Graves' hyperthyroidism and ophthalmopathy. This CDR3 has 14 amino acids. The germline CDR1 and CDR2 sequences are KGHSH and LQKENI. Trimming took 3 bases from V and 10 from J, leaving 16 bases between them. Authors of the study amplified TCR beta CDR3 regions from RNA transcripts. HTBI primers drove first-round RT-PCR of the TCR CDR3. TCRdb fed the multiplex PCR reads into MiXCR, producing one record per CDR3 protein. The table lists a few hundred thousand distinct CDR3 sequences, around 15% of them singletons, with around a fifth in the top ten. It was uncontrolled infection, other autoimmune disease, pregnancy or lactation that excluded patients.

This sequence was found in a woman aged 25 to 39 with Graves' ophthalmopathy. Sequences were obtained from blood. The rearrangement uses TRBV18 and TRBJ2-4; no definite D call. The CDR3 protein is CASSPRIQPEIQYF. As DNA, the CDR3 is TGTGCCAGCTCACCCCGTATTCAGCCGGAGATTCAGTACTTC.